A single sample gave rise to the 25 T cell receptor beta chains below, sequenced in a study of spatial heterogeneity in lung cancer. The time point: blood at routine non-recurrence follow-up after resection. Whole RNA, isolated from tumor, nontumor lung or frozen PBMC, was sequenced without prior sorting. TCRdb ran MiXCR on the 5' RACE reads and lists one entry per CDR3 protein. The table has around 30,000 distinct CDR3 sequences, 4.5% to 7.5% seen once. Specimen: PBMCs, collected at follow-up. The source of these receptors is a male donor with early-stage non-small cell lung cancer.

Remarks on this clonotype: A much larger clonotype is one base distant, so this may be a read error. The chain links TRBV6-5 to TRBJ1-6, with 8 bases identical to TRBD1. The CDR3 runs to 15 residues. Germline V lookup: CDR1 MNHEY, CDR2 SVGAGI. With V trimmed by 2 bases and J by 10 bases, 7 bases remained unmatched. CDR3 region: CASSYRVQGDSPLHF. Written as DNA, the CDR3 is TGTGCCAGCAGTTACCGGGTACAGGGGGACTCACCCCTCCACTTT.

This clonotype was picked up a small number of times. This chain connects TRBV2 to TRBJ1-1, with D hard to call. CDR1 is SNHLY and CDR2 is FYNNEI in the germline V gene. Trimming pared 8 bases from V and 1 base from J, leaving 5 bases between. This CDR3 comprises 11 residues. CDR3 in DNA: TGTGCCAGCCAGGAGAACACTGAAGCTTTCTTT. As protein: CASQENTEAFF.

At least ten counts were recorded for this clonotype. The V and J genes are TRBV9 and TRBJ2-2, with D possibly being TRBD2 (6 bases). The CDR3 totals 14 residues. Trimming pared 0 bases from V and 4 bases from J, leaving 7 bases between. Germline CDR1 is SGDLS and CDR2 is YYNGEE. CDR3 region: CASSVGDFTGELFF. The CDR3, as DNA: TGTGCCAGCAGCGTAGGGGACTTCACCGGGGAGCTGTTTTTT.

This clonotype was found many times. The V and J genes are TRBV6-2 or TRBV6-3 and TRBJ2-3; D gene ambiguous. Trimming removed 6 bases from V and 2 bases from J, with 15 bases in between. Germline CDR1 is MNHEY and CDR2 is SVGEGT. The CDR3 loop spans 15 amino acids. CDR3 nucleotide sequence: TGTGCCAGCAGCTATGGGTCTAGACTCACAGATACGCAGTATTTT. It encodes CASSYGSRLTDTQYF.

The V and J genes are TRBV5-6 and TRBJ1-5, with 9 bases lining up with TRBD1. CDR1 and CDR2 (germline): SGHDT, YYEEEE. This CDR3 contains 15 residues. J was trimmed by 2 bases and V by 4 bases; bases with no gene match: 4. CDR3 residues: CASSPWTGGNQPQHF. The DNA for the CDR3 is TGTGCCAGCAGCCCATGGACAGGGGGCAATCAGCCCCAGCATTTT.

This chain joins TRBV12-3 or TRBV12-4 and TRBJ2-1, with D uncertain. The length of the CDR3 is 13 residues. V was trimmed by 2 bases and J by 9 bases, leaving 11 bases between them. CDR3 amino acids: CASSLLHHPEQFF. CDR3 coding DNA: TGTGCCAGCAGTTTACTTCACCACCCTGAGCAGTTCTTC.

This clonotype appeared many times. The V and J genes are TRBV20-1 and TRBJ2-3; TRBD2 matches at 11 bases. The CDR3 spans 15 residues. V shed 5 bases, J shed 1 base, and the junction held 5 bases outside the gene matches. CDR1 DFQATT and CDR2 SNEGSKA come from the germline V gene (reference sequence). This CDR3 reads CSAEGTSGRTDTQYF. The CDR3 nucleotides read TGCAGTGCTGAAGGGACTAGCGGTCGCACAGATACGCAGTATTTT.

This clonotype was seen many times. The chain couples TRBV12-3 or TRBV12-4 to TRBJ1-5; 10 nucleotides align to TRBD1. CDR3 length equals 16 residues. J gave up 3 bases and V 1 base, and 3 bases lay outside the gene matches. CDR3 coding DNA: TGTGCCAGCAGTTTAGAGGGACAGGGGTACAATCAGCCCCAGCATTTT. This gives the protein CASSLEGQGYNQPQHF.

This clonotype was observed a handful of times. The V gene is TRBV20-1, the J gene TRBJ2-1; TRBD1 is a possible D gene (6 bases). CDR1 and CDR2 from the germline V gene are DFQATT and SNEGSKA (reference sequence). The CDR3 consists of 14 residues. The V end lost 5 bases, the J end lost 5 bases, and 16 bases lay between the germline ends. CDR3 amino acids: CSAVSGVNDNEQFF. The CDR3 region has the DNA TGCAGTGCTGTATCAGGGGTTAACGACAATGAGCAGTTCTTC.

This clonotype was recorded at least ten times. The chain recombines TRBV5-1 with TRBJ1-1; D remains unclear. There are 14 residues in the CDR3. From germline, CDR1 is SGHRS and CDR2 YFSETQ. V was cut by 4 bases and J by 1 base, with 11 bases left in between. DNA for the CDR3: TGCGCCAGCAGCCGGACGGCCGGGAACACTGAAGCTTTCTTT. The encoded protein is CASSRTAGNTEAFF.

Many counts were recorded for this clonotype. The chain joins TRBV4-1 to TRBJ2-4; the match to TRBD1 covers 8 bases. Germline assignment: CDR1 MGHRA and CDR2 YSYEKL. The CDR3 runs to 16 residues. Trimming took 3 bases from V and 1 from J; bases not matched to a gene: 5. The CDR3 is CASSQVNRGAKNIQYF. CDR3 DNA sequence: TGCGCCAGCAGCCAGGTCAACAGGGGGGCCAAAAACATTCAGTACTTC.

In its sample, this clonotype was seen a few times. The chain is built from TRBV7-9 and TRBJ2-2; 8 bases map to TRBD1. This CDR3 is built from 15 residues. The V segment lost 3 bases and the J segment 6 bases; nucleotides outside the gene matches: 6. The V gene's germline CDR1 is SEHNR and CDR2 FQNEAQ (reference sequence). The CDR3 bases are TGTGCCAGCAGCTTCGGACAGGGCGTTGCCGGGGAGCTGTTTTTT. This gives the protein CASSFGQGVAGELFF. The whole variable domain, filled in from reference TRBV7-9 and TRBJ2-2, reads DTGVSQNPRHKITKRGQNVTFRCDPISEHNRLYWYRQTLGQGPEFLTYFQNEAQLEKSRLLSDRFSAERPKGSFSTLEIQRTEQGDSAMYLCASSFGQGVAGELFFGEGSRLTVL.

This sequence joins TRBV27 and TRBJ2-2; no reliable D call. Germline V gene data show CDR1 as MNHEY and CDR2 as SMNVEV (reference sequence). V lost 5 bases to trimming and J lost 4 bases, with 8 bases between them. This CDR3 contains 13 residues. The CDR3 DNA reads as TGTGCCAGCAGTCTATGGGTCACCGGGGAGCTGTTTTTT. This codes for CASSLWVTGELFF.

This clonotype was counted at least ten times. The chain links TRBV7-9 to TRBJ1-2; no reliable D call. Trimming took off 0 bases at V and 3 bases at J, with 8 bases between the two ends. The CDR3 totals 14 residues. In germline, CDR1 is SEHNR, CDR2 FQNEAQ (reference sequence). CDR3 in DNA: TGTGCCAGCAGCTTAGCCGGGGAATACTATGGCTACACCTTC. Translated, it gives CASSLAGEYYGYTF. Full variable domain (missing parts from reference TRBV7-9 and TRBJ1-2): DTGVSQNPRHKITKRGQNVTFRCDPISEHNRLYWYRQTLGQGPEFLTYFQNEAQLEKSRLLSDRFSAERPKGSFSTLEIQRTEQGDSAMYLCASSLAGEYYGYTFGSGTRLTVV.

This clonotype has at least ten counts. V gene TRBV12-3 or TRBV12-4 combines with J gene TRBJ2-6; 7 bases align to TRBD2. V gave up 6 bases and J gave up 4 bases; unmatched junction bases: 12. The CDR3 has 17 residues. CDR3 sequence (DNA): TGTGCCAGCAGCCCTCCCGCGGGGGTAGCCGGGGCCAACGTCCTGACTTTC. Translating gives CASSPPAGVAGANVLTF.

The sample holds many counts of this clonotype. The V gene is TRBV11-3, the J gene TRBJ2-1, with 7 bases aligning to TRBD1. Germline V CDR1 and CDR2: SGHNT, YENEEA. The CDR3 loop spans 15 amino acids. V lost 1 base, J lost 7 bases, and 7 bases stayed unmatched. Here the CDR3 reads CASSLGGQVKNEQFF. The CDR3 DNA reads TGTGCCAGCAGCTTAGGTGGACAGGTCAAGAATGAGCAGTTCTTC.

This clonotype was detected ten times or more. The chain recombines TRBV6-2 or TRBV6-3 with TRBJ2-1; TRBD2 matches at 15 bases. Trimming at V came to 8 bases and at J to 3 bases, leaving 11 bases not matched to a gene. Germline V lookup: CDR1 MNHEY, CDR2 SVGEGT. This CDR3 comprises 18 residues. CDR3 bases: TGTGCCAGCTCCGGACTAGCGGGAGGGTTGTCCTTCTACAATGAGCAGTTCTTC. Residues: CASSGLAGGLSFYNEQFF.

This clonotype was seen ten or more times. The CDR3 nucleotides read TGTGCCAGCAGTTATTCGACTAACTATGGCTACACCTTC. As protein: CASSYSTNYGYTF. The V gene is TRBV6-2 or TRBV6-3, the J gene TRBJ1-2; D unresolved. The CDR3 runs 13 residues. The germline gives CDR1 MNHEY, CDR2 SVGEGT. Trimming took off 3 bases at V and 0 bases at J, with 5 bases between the two ends.

V is TRBV6-2 or TRBV6-3 and J is TRBJ2-7; TRBD1 might be the D (6 bases). V was shortened by 0 bases and J by 0 bases, with 9 bases between the two germline ends. The germline V gene encodes CDR1 MNHEY and CDR2 SVGEGT. The CDR3 length is 15 residues. The CDR3 here is CASSYSGDNSYEQYF. CDR3 DNA: TGTGCCAGCAGTTACTCAGGGGACAACTCCTACGAGCAGTACTTC.

Ten or more counts support this clonotype. The J gene is TRBJ1-4, the V gene TRBV5-4, with unresolved D. V dropped 2 bases and J dropped 8 bases, with 16 bases sitting between them. CDR3 length: 15 residues. The V gene's germline CDR1 is SGHNT and CDR2 YYREEE (reference sequence). The CDR3 loop reads CASSFNKGSTEKLFF. The CDR3 bases are TGTGCCAGCAGCTTCAATAAAGGATCGACAGAAAAACTGTTTTTT. The whole variable domain, remainder taken from reference TRBV5-4 and TRBJ1-4, is ETGVTQSPTHLIKTRGQQVTLRCSSQSGHNTVSWYQQALGQGPQFIFQYYREEENGRGNFPPRFSGLQFPNYSSELNVNALELDDSALYLCASSFNKGSTEKLFFGSGTQLSVL.

This chain connects TRBV15 to TRBJ2-1, with D uncertain. Germline V gives CDR1 LNHNV, CDR2 YYDKDF (reference sequence). The CDR3 consists of 11 residues. V lost 3 bases, J lost 5 bases, and 2 bases lay in between. DNA of the CDR3: TGTGCCACCAGCAGCCACAATGAGCAGTTCTTC. Translating gives CATSSHNEQFF.

This clonotype was picked up many times. This chain links TRBV10-3 with TRBJ2-5; 8 bases map to TRBD2. CDR3 length: 13 amino acids. Germline assignment: CDR1 ENHRY and CDR2 SYGVKD. Losses at the gene ends were 11 bases for V and 1 base for J; bases not matched to a gene: 6. The CDR3 sequence: CAAAGTSQETQYF. CDR3 bases: TGTGCCGCCGCTGGGACTAGCCAAGAGACCCAGTACTTC.

The rearrangement links TRBV7-2 to TRBJ1-5, with TRBD1 matching 7 bases. The junction had 8 bases not matched to a gene; V was cut back by 3 bases and J by 6 bases. This CDR3 region has 15 residues. CDR1 is SGHTA, CDR2 FQGNSA, per germline. The CDR3 sequence: CASSLALTGFQPQHF. Written as DNA, the CDR3 is TGTGCCAGCAGCTTGGCCCTGACAGGGTTTCAGCCCCAGCATTTT.

Ten or more counts support this clonotype. The chain has TRBV20-1 and TRBJ1-4; TRBD1 agrees at 8 bases. Germline-derived CDR1 and CDR2 are DFQATT and SNEGSKA (reference sequence). The CDR3 spans 15 residues. V shed 1 base, J shed 7 bases, and the junction held 8 bases outside the gene matches. CDR3 residues: CSARVPGTGSEKLFF. CDR3 DNA: TGCAGTGCTAGAGTCCCCGGGACAGGTAGTGAAAAACTGTTTTTT.

The sample holds many counts of this clonotype. This rearrangement joins TRBV4-3 to TRBJ1-6; TRBD1 agrees at 9 bases. V was pared by 0 bases and J by 8 bases, with 5 bases of the junction left unmatched. CDR3 length equals 16 residues. The germline V gene has CDR1 LGHNA and CDR2 YSLEER. CDR3 region: CASSQEPGTGYSPLHF. The CDR3 DNA is TGCGCCAGCAGCCAAGAACCCGGGACAGGGTATTCACCCCTCCACTTT.